Listed below are T cell receptor beta chains from one sample, sequenced in a study of cytomegalovirus exposure and HLA in healthy donors. The data were produced by immunoSEQ multiplex PCR, yet TCRdb's version contains in-frame clones alone and is incomplete. This sample has just under 75,000 clones; roughly 93% occur once, and the top ten carry 3.2%. Sequencing was carried out using PBMCs. These TCRs come from a woman between 18 and 29 years old in good health and CMV-seropositive. CDR3s include the opening cysteine and the closing phenylalanine or tryptophan. The D gene is left open where the match is weak. Part of the rows lack a size; the others show once, few, many or a class for expanded clones.

j_call v_call d_call clone_size cdr3_aa cdr3_nt
TRBJ1-2 TRBV19 NA NA CASSILWTVPTGGYTF TGTGCCAGTAGTATATTGTGGACAGTCCCTACGGGGGGCTACACCTTC
TRBJ1-5 TRBV28 NA NA CASNPISNQPQHF TGTGCCAGCAATCCTATTAGCAATCAGCCCCAGCATTTT
TRBJ1-6 TRBV6-1 NA NA CASSYLGGNSPLHF TGTGCCAGCAGTTATCTGGGAGGTAATTCACCCCTCCACTTT
TRBJ2-3 TRBV19 TRBD1 NA CATRDRSTDTQYF TGTGCCACTAGGGACAGGAGCACAGATACGCAGTATTTT
TRBJ1-1 TRBV4-1 NA NA CASSQTVNTEAFF TGCGCCAGCAGCCAAACAGTGAACACTGAAGCTTTCTTT
TRBJ2-7 TRBV6-1 NA NA CATSIQASYEQYF TGTGCCACCTCCATACAGGCCTCCTACGAGCAGTACTTC
TRBJ2-7 TRBV5-1 TRBD1 NA CASSLADVDRGHEQYF TGCGCCAGCAGCTTGGCCGATGTGGACAGGGGCCACGAGCAGTACTTC
TRBJ2-2 TRBV5-4 NA once CASSLSSNTGELFF TGTGCCAGCAGCTTGTCTTCGAACACCGGGGAGCTGTTTTTT
TRBJ1-1 TRBV10-3 TRBD1 NA CAIRPANRGNTEAFF TGTGCCATCAGACCAGCCAACAGGGGGAACACTGAAGCTTTCTTT
TRBJ2-7 TRBV27 NA NA CASSLSLRGTYEQYF TGTGCCAGCAGTTTATCGTTGAGAGGGACCTACGAGCAGTACTTC
TRBJ2-1 TRBV6-5 NA NA CASSRDLGWGNEQFF TGTGCCAGCAGCCGGGATTTAGGATGGGGCAATGAGCAGTTCTTC
TRBJ1-5 TRBV6-1 NA NA CASSTRGNQPQHF TGTGCCAGCAGTACCAGGGGCAATCAGCCCCAGCATTTT
TRBJ1-1 TRBV28 TRBD1 NA CASRGARGRNTEAFF TGTGCCAGCAGGGGGGCAAGGGGGCGGAACACTGAAGCTTTCTTT
TRBJ1-2 TRBV5-1 NA once CASSPDRNYGYTF TGCGCCAGCAGCCCGGACAGAAACTATGGCTACACCTTC
TRBJ1-6 TRBV19 NA few CASSISSYNSPLHF TGTGCCAGTAGTATCAGCTCCTATAATTCACCCCTCCACTTT
TRBJ1-4 TRBV2 NA NA CASNLQASNEKLFF TGTGCCAGCAATCTCCAGGCCTCTAATGAAAAACTGTTTTTT
TRBJ2-7 TRBV27 TRBD2 NA CASSLSWTSLNEQYF TGTGCCAGCAGTTTATCATGGACTAGTTTGAACGAGCAGTACTTC
TRBJ2-3 TRBV5-1 TRBD1 NA CASITGTGGTDTQYF TGCGCCAGCATCACCGGGACAGGTGGTACAGATACGCAGTATTTT
TRBJ1-6 TRBV15 TRBD1 NA CATSRGTGRYNSPLHF TGTGCCACCAGCAGAGGGACAGGACGTTATAATTCACCCCTCCACTTT
TRBJ2-1 TRBV19 NA NA CASSIGSQGLNEQFF TGTGCCAGTAGTATCGGGAGTCAGGGATTGAATGAGCAGTTCTTC
TRBJ2-1 TRBV9 NA NA CASSVETGLNYNEQFF TGTGCCAGCAGCGTAGAAACGGGACTTAATTACAATGAGCAGTTCTTC
TRBJ2-3 TRBV19 TRBD2 NA CASSIPSGKRSLGTQYF TGTGCCAGTAGTATACCTAGCGGGAAGAGGAGTTTGGGTACGCAGTATTTT
TRBJ2-1 TRBV11-3 NA NA CASSLGALAGEQFF TGTGCCAGCAGCTTAGGTGCACTAGCAGGCGAGCAGTTCTTC
TRBJ2-7 TRBV5-1 TRBD2 NA CASSLVGAGTSQAPEQYF TGCGCCAGCAGCTTGGTGGGGGCAGGGACTAGTCAGGCTCCCGAGCAGTACTTC
TRBJ2-2 TRBV9 NA NA CASSVDRLTGELFF TGTGCCAGCAGCGTAGACAGGCTTACCGGGGAGCTGTTTTTT
TRBJ2-2 TRBV18 NA once CASSPTPPTTNTGELFF TGTGCCAGCTCACCAACACCCCCCACCACGAACACCGGGGAGCTGTTTTTT
TRBJ1-1 TRBV2 NA NA CASSPYRTEAFF TGTGCCAGCAGTCCCTATCGCACTGAAGCTTTCTTT
TRBJ2-3 TRBV2 TRBD2 NA CASGLAGGHTDTQYF TGTGCCAGCGGATTAGCGGGGGGACACACAGATACGCAGTATTTT
TRBJ1-1 TRBV18 TRBD1 once CASSPLGQGHTEAFF TGTGCCAGCTCACCTCTAGGACAGGGGCACACTGAAGCTTTCTTT
TRBJ2-2 TRBV11-1 TRBD1 NA CASSTWTGNTGELFF TGTGCCAGCAGCACATGGACAGGGAACACCGGGGAGCTGTTTTTT